What follows are 20 T cell receptor beta chains derived from one specimen sequenced in a study of blood T cell repertoires in COVID-19. The table came from immunoSEQ multiplex PCR; TCRdb's copy has only in-frame clones and leaves some out. The sample has roughly 100,000 clones; 84% are singletons. Sequencing was performed on peripheral blood. All receptors derive from a human donor in a cohort sampled during active or convalescent COVID-19.

The chain combines TRBV12-2 with TRBJ1-5; TRBD1 reflects the table's D call only, with no check against the DNA. TRBV12-2 represents a pseudogene. The CDR3 contains 17 residues. This chain's CDR3 is CASRLDGTVRNNQPQHF. DNA for the CDR3: TGTGCAAGTCGCTTAGACGGGACAGTCAGAAACAATCAGCCCCAGCATTTT.

A few counts support this clone. The V and J genes are TRBV18 and TRBJ1-1; D is ambiguous. CDR1 is KGHSH, CDR2 LQKENI, per germline. CDR3 size: 11 residues. The V end was cut by 2 bases, the J end by 8 bases, with 6 bases between. The CDR3 reads CASSPGNEAFF. The CDR3 region has the DNA TGTGCCAGCTCACCAGGCAACGAAGCTTTCTTT.

V usage is TRBV10-2 and J usage is TRBJ1-4; D is perhaps TRBD1 (6 bases). With 6 bases removed from V and 4 bases from J, the gap between germline ends came to 12 bases. The CDR3 spans 14 residues. Germline-derived CDR1 and CDR2 are WSHSY and SAAADI. Written as DNA, the CDR3 is TGCGCCAGCAGCGCGACAGGAATTAATGAAAAACTGTTTTTT. It translates to CASSATGINEKLFF.

V is TRBV7-5 and J is TRBJ2-7; the D call TRBD1 from the table was never checked on the DNA. TRBV7-5 is marked as a pseudogene. The CDR3 totals 18 residues. This CDR3 is CVRSRVWPTGEVSYEQYF. CDR3 DNA: TGTGTCAGAAGCCGGGTGTGGCCAACAGGGGAGGTCTCCTACGAGCAGTACTTC.

The chain links TRBV18 to TRBJ1-4, with D tentatively TRBD1 (6 bases). Germline-derived CDR1 and CDR2 are KGHSH and LQKENI. Trimming took off 3 bases at V and 5 bases at J, with 16 bases between the two ends. This CDR3 comprises 16 residues. Here the CDR3 reads CASSPSPTGANEKLFF. The DNA for the CDR3 is TGTGCCAGCTCACCCTCTCCGACAGGCGCAAATGAAAAACTGTTTTTT.

The rearrangement links TRBV2 to TRBJ2-7; possibly TRBD1 for D (6 bases). This CDR3 spans 16 amino acids. From germline, CDR1 is SNHLY and CDR2 FYNNEI. Trimming shortened V by 4 bases and J by 0 bases, and 16 bases separated the two germline ends. The CDR3 coding sequence is TGTGCCAGCAGTGTTAAGGGAAGGGGGAGCTCCTACGAGCAGTACTTC. It is translated as CASSVKGRGSSYEQYF.

In the case of this clone: A read error may produce the germline difference seen at one junction end. The gene calls are TRBV9 and TRBJ2-7; a weak D match, TRBD2 (7 bases). The CDR3 consists of 16 residues. Germline V gives CDR1 SGDLS, CDR2 YYNGEE. CDR3 in amino acids: CASSVDDGGPSSEQYF. Written as DNA, the CDR3 is TGTGCCAGCAGCGTAGATGACGGGGGGCCCTCCTCCGAGCAGTACTTC.

The chain carries TRBV28 and TRBJ1-2, with D hard to call. CDR1 is MDHEN and CDR2 is SYDVKM in the germline V gene. This CDR3 is built from 12 residues. Trimming pared 2 bases from V and 4 bases from J, leaving 5 bases between. This chain's CDR3 is CASSLPLYGYTF. The CDR3 DNA sequence: TGTGCCAGCAGTTTACCCCTCTATGGCTACACCTTC.

V gene TRBV11-3 combines with J gene TRBJ2-3; tentative D call: TRBD2 (5 bases). Germline lookup yields CDR1 SGHNT and CDR2 YENEEA. V lost 0 bases to trimming and J lost 5 bases, with 9 bases between them. The CDR3 sequence is 14 residues long. CDR3 sequence reads: CASSLDPTRDTQYF. For the CDR3, the DNA is TGTGCCAGCAGCTTAGATCCAACTAGAGATACGCAGTATTTT.

The CDR3 sequence is CASSDGGRNGYTF. CDR3 DNA sequence: TGCGCCAGCAGTGATGGGGGCCGTAATGGCTACACCTTC. The J gene is TRBJ1-2, the V gene TRBV10-2; D might be TRBD1 (6 bases). V lost 3 bases and J lost 6, with 11 bases in between. CDR3 length equals 13 residues. CDR1 is WSHSY, CDR2 SAAADI, per germline.

The chain employs TRBV21-1 and TRBJ1-4; TRBD1 reflects the table's D call only, with no check against the DNA. TRBV21-1 corresponds to a pseudogene. The CDR3 covers 18 residues. This chain's CDR3 is CARHLADRVGVVSEKLFF. The CDR3 nucleotides are TGTGCCAGACACCTCGCTGACAGGGTTGGGGTGGTTTCGGAAAAACTGTTTTTT.

As for this clone: The identical CDR3 is also encoded by other nucleotide sequences in the sample. The rearrangement joins TRBV5-1 to TRBJ1-1, with 8 bases that match TRBD1. CDR3 length: 15 amino acids. V trimming: 2 bases; J trimming: 0 bases; junction bases outside the gene matches: 3. Germline assignment: CDR1 SGHRS and CDR2 YFSETQ. CDR3 bases: TGCGCCAGCAGCTTAGACAGGGGCCTGAACACTGAAGCTTTCTTT. This codes for CASSLDRGLNTEAFF.

The V and J genes are TRBV6-6 and TRBJ1-2; TRBD1 matches at 7 bases. Trimming at V came to 2 bases and at J to 6 bases, leaving 9 bases not matched to a gene. The CDR3 sequence is 15 residues long. Germline V gives CDR1 MNHNY, CDR2 SVGAGI (reference sequence). The CDR3 region has the DNA TGTGCCAGCAGTTACAGTCCCTTGACAGGGAATGGCTACACCTTC. The encoded protein is CASSYSPLTGNGYTF.

V usage is TRBV19 and J usage is TRBJ1-1; 11 nucleotides agree with TRBD1. The CDR3 totals 14 residues. After removal of 8 bases from V and 1 base from J, the junction contained 3 bases not matched to a gene. Germline CDR1 and CDR2: LNHDA and SQIVND (reference sequence). The CDR3 here is CASGGQGGNTEAFF. CDR3 in DNA: TGTGCCAGTGGGGGACAGGGGGGGAACACTGAAGCTTTCTTT. Combining the CDR3 with reference TRBV19 and TRBJ1-1 gives the whole variable domain DGGITQSPKYLFRKEGQNVTLSCEQNLNHDAMYWYRQDPGQGLRLIYYSQIVNDFQKGDIAEGYSVSREKKESFPLTVTSAQKNPTAFYLCASGGQGGNTEAFFGQGTRLTVV.

The J gene is TRBJ2-7, the V gene TRBV11-2, with D possibly being TRBD2 (6 bases). The CDR3 contains 12 residues. Germline V gene sequence: CDR1 SGHAT, CDR2 FQNNGV. Between the trimmed V and J ends, which lost 4 bases and 6 bases, there was a span of 10 bases. The CDR3 nucleotides read TGTGCCAGCAGCTACGGGACTTCCGAGCAGTACTTC. Its protein product is CASSYGTSEQYF.

This chain connects TRBV11-3 to TRBJ2-3; 7 bases agree with TRBD2. Unmatched junction bases numbered 6, after V lost 6 bases and J lost 6 bases. Germline V gives CDR1 SGHNT, CDR2 YENEEA. The CDR3 extends over 13 amino acids. The CDR3, as DNA: TGTGCCAGCAGTAGACTAGCCGGGGATACGCAGTATTTT. It encodes CASSRLAGDTQYF.

V is TRBV4-2 and J is TRBJ1-4; no firm D call. The germline gives CDR1 LGHNA, CDR2 YNFKEQ. With 0 bases removed from V and 6 bases from J, the gap between germline ends came to 14 bases. The CDR3 has 16 amino acids. CDR3 amino acids: CASSQEGSRGHEKLFF. The CDR3 DNA follows: TGTGCCAGCAGCCAAGAGGGGTCCCGAGGGCATGAAAAACTGTTTTTT.

The rearrangement uses TRBV29-1 and TRBJ1-4; TRBD1 aligns across 9 bases. Germline lookup yields CDR1 SQVTM and CDR2 ANQGSEA. The V segment lost 6 bases and the J segment 8 bases; nucleotides outside the gene matches: 10. CDR3 size: 14 residues. CDR3 loop: CSVAQTGGSEKLFF. DNA for the CDR3: TGCAGCGTCGCACAGACAGGGGGTTCAGAAAAACTGTTTTTT.

The rearrangement links TRBV19 to TRBJ1-5, with 7 bases fitting TRBD1. This CDR3 has 14 residues. With V trimmed by 3 bases and J by 6 bases, 5 bases remained unmatched. From germline, CDR1 is LNHDA and CDR2 SQIVND (reference sequence). CDR3 region: CASSMGQPAQPQHF. The DNA for the CDR3 is TGTGCCAGTAGTATGGGACAGCCCGCTCAGCCCCAGCATTTT.

The chain joins TRBV4-1 to TRBJ2-1, with D perhaps matching TRBD1 (6 bases). Germline V gene lookup returns CDR1 MGHRA and CDR2 YSYEKL. V dropped 1 base and J dropped 8 bases, with 12 bases sitting between them. The CDR3 is 14 residues long. As DNA, the CDR3 is TGCGCCAGCAGCCAAGGGCAGGGGTCCTATGAGCAGTTCTTC. Translation: CASSQGQGSYEQFF.